This TCR beta chain derives from a study of T-cell reconstitution after alpha-beta-depleted transplantation in children (dated by TCRdb to 2015 to 2016). Concerning the study at large: Using TCR repertoire profiling, the study followed T-cell immune reconstitution in a quantitative way in children after TCRalphabeta/CD19-depleted allogeneic hematopoietic cell transplantation.

This clonotype was counted at least ten times. This clone's antigen is unknown. One base away there is no much larger clone; base qualities are not given. The library was generated by PCR. The data were produced on an Illumina HiSeq 2500. Molecular barcoding was employed in the preparation of TCR libraries, with unique molecular identifiers being used to normalize TCRbeta repertoire quantification. The public reads were quality trimmed at Q25 with fastp and then assembled into clones with MiXCR by TCRdb, keeping productive beta chains. CDR3 protein duplicates are merged, each entry listing the most common genes and DNA. This sample comprises roughly 350,000 distinct CDR3 sequences, about 9.4% of them detected only once. The ten biggest clones cover approximately 2.3% of the sample. CDR1 is given as MGHRA and CDR2 as YSYEKL, both from the germline V gene. V is shortened by 4 bases, J by 3 bases, and the region joining them spans 16 bases. Reading from cysteine to phenylalanine, the CDR3 counts 15 amino acids. Just CDR3 DNA is preserved here, 45 bases in frame from base 1.

This receptor chain uses TRBV4-1 and TRBJ2-7, with a weak D call of TRBD2 (5 bases match). The sample was PBMCs from the stem cell graft donor, taken from the stem cell graft. This receptor was identified in a human donor who donated a stem cell graft to a child with acute lymphoblastic leukemia. The CDR3 is CASSPEVARNYEQYF. The DNA sequence reads TGCGCCAGCAGCCCCGAGGTAGCGCGAAACTACGAGCAGTACTTC.